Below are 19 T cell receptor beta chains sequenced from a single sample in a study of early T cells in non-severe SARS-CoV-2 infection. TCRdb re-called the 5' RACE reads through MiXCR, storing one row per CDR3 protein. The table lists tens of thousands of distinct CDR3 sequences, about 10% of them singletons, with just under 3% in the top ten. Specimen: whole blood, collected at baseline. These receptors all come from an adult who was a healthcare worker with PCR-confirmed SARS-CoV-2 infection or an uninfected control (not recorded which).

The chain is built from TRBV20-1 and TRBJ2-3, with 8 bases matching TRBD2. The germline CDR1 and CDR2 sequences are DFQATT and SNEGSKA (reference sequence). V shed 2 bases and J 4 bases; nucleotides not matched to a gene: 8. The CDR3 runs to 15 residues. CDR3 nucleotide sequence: TGCAGTGCTAGATTACCGGGGGGGACCCCAGATACGCAGTATTTT. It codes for CSARLPGGTPDTQYF.

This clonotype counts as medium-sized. CDR3 bases: TGTGCCAGCAGCCTTAAAGGGGGTGGCTACACCTTC. The encoded protein is CASSLKGGGYTF. The chain links TRBV12-3 or TRBV12-4 to TRBJ1-2; tentatively, D is TRBD1 (6 bases). Trimming stripped 6 bases from V and 7 bases from J, with 12 bases between. This CDR3 is built from 12 residues.

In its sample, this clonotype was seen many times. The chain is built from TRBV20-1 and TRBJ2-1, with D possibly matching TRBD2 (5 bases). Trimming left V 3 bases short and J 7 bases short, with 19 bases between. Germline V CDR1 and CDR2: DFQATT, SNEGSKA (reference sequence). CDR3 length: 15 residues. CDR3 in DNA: TGCAGTGCTAGTGTTGTCCGTCGGCAGCGGAATGAGCAGTTCTTC. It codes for CSASVVRRQRNEQFF.

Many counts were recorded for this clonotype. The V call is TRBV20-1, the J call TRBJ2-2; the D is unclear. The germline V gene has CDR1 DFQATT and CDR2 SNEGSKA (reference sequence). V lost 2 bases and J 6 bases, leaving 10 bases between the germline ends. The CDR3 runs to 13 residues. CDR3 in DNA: TGCAGTGCTAGATATAATGGTCCCGGGGAGCTGTTTTTT. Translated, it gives CSARYNGPGELFF.

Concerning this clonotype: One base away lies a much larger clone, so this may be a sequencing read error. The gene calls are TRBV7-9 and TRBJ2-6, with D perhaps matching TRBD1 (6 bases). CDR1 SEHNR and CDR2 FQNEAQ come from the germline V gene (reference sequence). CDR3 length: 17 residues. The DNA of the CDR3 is TGTGCCAGCAGCTTTGGACAGACGAGCTCTGGGACCAACGTCCTGACTTTC. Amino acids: CASSFGQTSSGTNVLTF. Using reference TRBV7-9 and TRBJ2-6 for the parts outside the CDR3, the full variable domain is DTGVSQNPRHKITKRGQNVTFRCDPISEHNRLYWYRQTLGQGPEFLTYFQNEAQLEKSRLLSDRFSAERPKGSFSTLEIQRTEQGDSAMYLCASSFGQTSSGTNVLTFGAGSRLTVL.

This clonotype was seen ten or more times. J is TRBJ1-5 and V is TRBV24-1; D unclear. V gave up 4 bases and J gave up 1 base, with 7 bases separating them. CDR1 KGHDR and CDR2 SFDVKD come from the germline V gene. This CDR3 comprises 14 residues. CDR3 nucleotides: TGTGCCACCAGTGAGTCAATCAGCAATCAGCCCCAGCATTTT. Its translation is CATSESISNQPQHF.

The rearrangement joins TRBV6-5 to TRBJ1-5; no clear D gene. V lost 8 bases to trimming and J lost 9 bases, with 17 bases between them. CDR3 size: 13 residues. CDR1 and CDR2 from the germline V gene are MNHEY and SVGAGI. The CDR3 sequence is CASFSVPGSPQHF. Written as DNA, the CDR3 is TGTGCCAGCTTCTCGGTCCCTGGTTCGCCCCAGCATTTT.

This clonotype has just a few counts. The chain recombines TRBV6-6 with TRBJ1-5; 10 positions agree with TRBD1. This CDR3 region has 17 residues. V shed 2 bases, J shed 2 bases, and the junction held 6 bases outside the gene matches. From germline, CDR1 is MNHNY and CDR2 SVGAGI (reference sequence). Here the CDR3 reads CASSYVTGGAGNQPQHF. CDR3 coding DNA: TGTGCCAGCAGTTACGTGACAGGGGGCGCCGGCAATCAGCCCCAGCATTTT.

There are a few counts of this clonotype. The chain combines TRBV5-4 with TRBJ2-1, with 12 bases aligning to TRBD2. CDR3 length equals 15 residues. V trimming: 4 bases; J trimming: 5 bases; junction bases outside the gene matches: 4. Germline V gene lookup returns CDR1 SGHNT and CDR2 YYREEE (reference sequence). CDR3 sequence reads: CASSPRLAGDNEQFF. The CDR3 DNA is TGTGCCAGCAGCCCCCGACTAGCGGGGGACAATGAGCAGTTCTTC. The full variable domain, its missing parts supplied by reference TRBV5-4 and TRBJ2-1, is ETGVTQSPTHLIKTRGQQVTLRCSSQSGHNTVSWYQQALGQGPQFIFQYYREEENGRGNFPPRFSGLQFPNYSSELNVNALELDDSALYLCASSPRLAGDNEQFFGPGTRLTVL.

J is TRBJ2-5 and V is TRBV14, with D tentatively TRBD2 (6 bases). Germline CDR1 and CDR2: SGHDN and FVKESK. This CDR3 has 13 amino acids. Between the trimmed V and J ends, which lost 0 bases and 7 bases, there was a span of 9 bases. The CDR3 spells CASSQELGGTQYF. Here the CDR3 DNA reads TGTGCCAGCAGCCAAGAATTGGGGGGGACCCAGTACTTC.

The CDR3 protein is CSARGGAGDGYTF. The CDR3 DNA reads as TGCAGTGCTAGAGGGGGGGCCGGTGATGGCTACACCTTC. This rearrangement joins TRBV20-1 to TRBJ1-2; D is possibly TRBD1 (6 bases). In germline, CDR1 is DFQATT, CDR2 SNEGSKA (reference sequence). The V gene lost 1 base and the J gene lost 6 bases, with 12 bases spanning the gap. The CDR3 runs to 13 residues.

DNA of the CDR3: TGTGCCAGCAGCTCAATCGGGGGCGGGGAGCTGTTTTTT. It specifies CASSSIGGGELFF. The chain is built from TRBV7-6 and TRBJ2-2; TRBD2 is a possible D gene (6 bases). Germline V CDR1 and CDR2: SGHVS, FNYEAQ. This CDR3 region has 13 residues. Trimming stripped 4 bases from V and 7 bases from J, with 10 bases between. Full variable domain (missing parts from reference TRBV7-6 and TRBJ2-2): GAGVSQSPRYKVTKRGQDVALRCDPISGHVSLYWYRQALGQGPEFLTYFNYEAQQDKSGLPNDRFSAERPEGSISTLTIQRTEQRDSAMYRCASSSIGGGELFFGEGSRLTVL.

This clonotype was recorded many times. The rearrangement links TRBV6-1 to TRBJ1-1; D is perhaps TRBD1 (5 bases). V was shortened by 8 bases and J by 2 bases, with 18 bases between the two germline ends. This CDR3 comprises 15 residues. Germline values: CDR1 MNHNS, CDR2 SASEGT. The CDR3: CASPQLGQGNTEAFF. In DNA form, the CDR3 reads TGTGCCAGCCCCCAATTGGGGCAGGGTAACACTGAAGCTTTCTTT.

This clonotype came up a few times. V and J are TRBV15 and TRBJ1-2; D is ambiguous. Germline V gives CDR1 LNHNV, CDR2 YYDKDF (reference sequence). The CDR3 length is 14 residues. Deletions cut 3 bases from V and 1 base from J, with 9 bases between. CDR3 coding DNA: TGTGCCACCAGCAGGGACCAAATTAACTATGGCTACACCTTC. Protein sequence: CATSRDQINYGYTF.

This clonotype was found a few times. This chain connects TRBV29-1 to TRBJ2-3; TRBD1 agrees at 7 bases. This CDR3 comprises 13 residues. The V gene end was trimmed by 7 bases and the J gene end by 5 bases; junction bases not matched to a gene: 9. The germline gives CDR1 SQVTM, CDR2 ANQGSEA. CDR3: CSAGDSWGDTQYF. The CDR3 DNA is TGCAGCGCCGGGGACAGCTGGGGAGATACGCAGTATTTT.

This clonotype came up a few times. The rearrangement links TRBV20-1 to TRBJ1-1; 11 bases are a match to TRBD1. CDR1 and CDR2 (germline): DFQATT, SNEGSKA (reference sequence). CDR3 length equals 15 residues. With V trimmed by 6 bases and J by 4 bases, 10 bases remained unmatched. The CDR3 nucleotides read TGCAGTGCCTCCGGCCGGGACAGGGGGGCCACTGAAGCTTTCTTT. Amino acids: CSASGRDRGATEAFF.

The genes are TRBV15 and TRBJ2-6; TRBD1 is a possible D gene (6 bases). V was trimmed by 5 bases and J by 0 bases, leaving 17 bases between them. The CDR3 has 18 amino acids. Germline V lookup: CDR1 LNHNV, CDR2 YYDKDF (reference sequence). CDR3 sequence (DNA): TGTGCCACCAGCTCTTTAATGGGGGCTAGCTCTGGGGCCAACGTCCTGACTTTC. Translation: CATSSLMGASSGANVLTF.

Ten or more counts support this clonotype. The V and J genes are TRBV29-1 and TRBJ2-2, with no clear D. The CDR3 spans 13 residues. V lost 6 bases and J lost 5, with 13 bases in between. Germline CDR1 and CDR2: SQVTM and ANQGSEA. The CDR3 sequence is CSVGTRSTGELFF. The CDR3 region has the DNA TGCAGCGTCGGAACAAGATCTACCGGGGAGCTGTTTTTT.

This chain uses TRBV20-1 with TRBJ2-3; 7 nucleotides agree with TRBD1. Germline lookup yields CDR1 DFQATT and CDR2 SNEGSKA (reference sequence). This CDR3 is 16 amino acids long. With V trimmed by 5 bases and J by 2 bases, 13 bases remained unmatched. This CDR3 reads CSAFRTGSTTTDTQYF. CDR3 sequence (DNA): TGCAGTGCTTTCCGGACAGGTTCCACTACCACAGATACGCAGTATTTT.